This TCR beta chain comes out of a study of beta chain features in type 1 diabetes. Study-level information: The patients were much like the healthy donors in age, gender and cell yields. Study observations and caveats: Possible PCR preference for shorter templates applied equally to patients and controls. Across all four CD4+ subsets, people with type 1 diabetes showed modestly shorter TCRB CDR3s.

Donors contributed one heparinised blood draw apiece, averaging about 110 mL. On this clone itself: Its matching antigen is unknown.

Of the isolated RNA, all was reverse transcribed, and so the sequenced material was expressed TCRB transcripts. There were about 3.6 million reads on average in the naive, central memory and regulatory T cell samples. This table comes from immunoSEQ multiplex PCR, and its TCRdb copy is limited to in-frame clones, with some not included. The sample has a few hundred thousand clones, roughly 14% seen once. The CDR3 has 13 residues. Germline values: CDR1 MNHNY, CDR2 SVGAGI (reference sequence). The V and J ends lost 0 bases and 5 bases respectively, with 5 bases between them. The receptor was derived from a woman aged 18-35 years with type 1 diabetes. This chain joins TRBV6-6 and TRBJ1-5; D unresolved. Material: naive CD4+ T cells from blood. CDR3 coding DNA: TGTGCCAGCAGTTACTCGGCCCATCAGCCCCAGCATTTT. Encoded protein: CASSYSAHQPQHF.